Listed below are T cell receptor beta chains from one sample, sequenced in a study of CD8+CD57+ T cells in acquired aplastic anemia. Using its own MiXCR run on the reads, TCRdb lists one record per CDR3 protein. The sample yields about 130,000 distinct CDR3 sequences, around 48% seen once. Sequencing was done on a sample of sorted CD4+, CD8+, or CD8+CD57+ T cells (not recorded which) from PBMCs. These receptors were obtained from a human donor in good health, serving as a control. Both conserved end residues are part of each CDR3. A D gene is named only where the DNA matches it firmly. Part of the rows lack a size; the others show once, few, many or a class for expanded clones.

d_call	v_call	j_call	clone_size	cdr3_nt	cdr3_aa
-	TRBV5-6	TRBJ1-1	-	TGTGCCAGCAGCTTGATCTTGCAGGGGATGAACACTGAAGCTTTCTTT	CASSLILQGMNTEAFF
-	TRBV19	TRBJ1-1	-	TGTGCCAGTAGTAATGACCGGCCGGAACCTTTCTTT	CASSNDRPEPFF
TRBD2	TRBV29-1	TRBJ2-7	-	TGCGCCAGCAGTGGTGGACCAGCGGGGGACTCCTACGAGCAGTACTTC	CASSGGPAGDSYEQYF
-	TRBV29-1	TRBJ1-5	-	TGCAGCGTTGGGGGGCAGGGCAATCAGCCCCAGCATTTT	CSVGGQGNQPQHF
TRBD2	TRBV24-1	TRBJ2-1	-	TGTGCCACCAGTGATTTGAGGAGCGGGGGCTCCTACAATGAGCAGTTCTTC	CATSDLRSGGSYNEQFF
-	TRBV15	TRBJ1-3	-	TGTGCCACCAGCAGCTTAAGACCGAGCGGGAACACCATATATTTT	CATSSLRPSGNTIYF
-	TRBV20-1	TRBJ2-1	many	TGCAGTGCTAGAGAAGGTAGGGGCTACAATGAGCAGTTCTTC	CSAREGRGYNEQFF
TRBD2	TRBV2	TRBJ2-2	once	TGTGCCAGCCGCAGAGCCTCGGGGGGCACCGGGGAGCTGTTTTTT	CASRRASGGTGELFF
-	TRBV7-7	TRBJ2-3	many	TGTGCCAGCAGTTCACAGGGTGGGGATACGCAGTATTTT	CASSSQGGDTQYF
TRBD2	TRBV11-2	TRBJ2-3	few	TGTGCCAGCAGCAGGACTAGCGGGGGGGCCACAGATACGCAGTATTTT	CASSRTSGGATDTQYF
TRBD2	TRBV6-1	TRBJ2-7	-	TGTGCCAGCAGACTAGCGGAGTCCTACGAGCAGTACTTC	CASRLAESYEQYF
-	TRBV19	TRBJ2-7	-	TGTGCCAGTAGTCAGGGGCACTACGAGCAGTACTTC	CASSQGHYEQYF
TRBD2	TRBV10-3	TRBJ2-1	-	TGTGCCATCAGTGACCTTAGCGGGGGGGGGGCCAATGAGCAGTTCTTC	CAISDLSGGGANEQFF
TRBD1	TRBV25-1	TRBJ2-5	-	TGCGCCAGCACTACAGGGGAAGGAGAGACCCAGTACTTC	CASTTGEGETQYF